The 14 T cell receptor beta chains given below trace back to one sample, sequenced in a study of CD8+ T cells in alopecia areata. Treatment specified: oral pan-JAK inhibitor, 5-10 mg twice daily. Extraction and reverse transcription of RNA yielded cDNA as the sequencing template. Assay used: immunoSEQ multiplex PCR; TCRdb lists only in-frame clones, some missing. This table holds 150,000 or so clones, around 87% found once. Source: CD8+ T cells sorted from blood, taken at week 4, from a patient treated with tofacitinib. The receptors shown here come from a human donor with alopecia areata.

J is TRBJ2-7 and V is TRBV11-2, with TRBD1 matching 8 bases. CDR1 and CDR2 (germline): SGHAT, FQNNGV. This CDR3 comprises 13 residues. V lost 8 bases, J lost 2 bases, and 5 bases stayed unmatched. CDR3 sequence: CASGTGGTYEQYF. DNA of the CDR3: TGTGCCAGCGGAACAGGGGGGACCTACGAGCAGTACTTC.

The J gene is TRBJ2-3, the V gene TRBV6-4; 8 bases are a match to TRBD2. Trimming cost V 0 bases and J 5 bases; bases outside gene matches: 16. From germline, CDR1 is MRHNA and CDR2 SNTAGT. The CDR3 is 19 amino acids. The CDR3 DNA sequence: TGTGCCAGCAGTGACTCGGGTCGCACACATAGCGGGGTCGAAGATACGCAGTATTTT. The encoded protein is CASSDSGRTHSGVEDTQYF.

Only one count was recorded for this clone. The CDR3 DNA reads as TGTGCTACCGGAACAGGGCCTCCTTCGAACACCGGGGAGCTGTTTTTT. Residues: CATGTGPPSNTGELFF. This chain connects TRBV12-5 to TRBJ2-2, with D possibly TRBD1 on 6 matching bases. The V gene lost 10 bases and the J gene lost 0 bases, with 18 bases spanning the gap. The CDR3 contains 16 residues. Germline V gene sequence: CDR1 LGHNT, CDR2 FRNRAP.

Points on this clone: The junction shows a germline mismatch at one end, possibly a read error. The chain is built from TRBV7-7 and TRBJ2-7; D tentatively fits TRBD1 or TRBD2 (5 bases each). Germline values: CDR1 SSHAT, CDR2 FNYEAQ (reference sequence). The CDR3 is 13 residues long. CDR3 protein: CASSIGRGDEQYF. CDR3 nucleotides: TGTGCTAGCAGCATAGGACGAGGGGACGAGCAGTACTTC.

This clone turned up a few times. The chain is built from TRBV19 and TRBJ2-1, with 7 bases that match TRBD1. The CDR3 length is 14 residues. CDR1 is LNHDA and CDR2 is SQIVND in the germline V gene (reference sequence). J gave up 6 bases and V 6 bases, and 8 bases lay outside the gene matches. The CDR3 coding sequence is TGTGCCAGTAGCCGGGACAGCTTGGTCAATGAGCAGTTCTTC. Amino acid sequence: CASSRDSLVNEQFF. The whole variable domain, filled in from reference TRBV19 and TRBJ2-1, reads DGGITQSPKYLFRKEGQNVTLSCEQNLNHDAMYWYRQDPGQGLRLIYYSQIVNDFQKGDIAEGYSVSREKKESFPLTVTSAQKNPTAFYLCASSRDSLVNEQFFGPGTRLTVL.

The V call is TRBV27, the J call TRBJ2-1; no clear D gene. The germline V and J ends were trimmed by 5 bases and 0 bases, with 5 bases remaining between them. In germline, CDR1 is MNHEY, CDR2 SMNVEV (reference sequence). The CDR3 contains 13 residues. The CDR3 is CASSLVSYNEQFF. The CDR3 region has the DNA TGTGCCAGCAGTCTCGTCTCCTACAATGAGCAGTTCTTC.

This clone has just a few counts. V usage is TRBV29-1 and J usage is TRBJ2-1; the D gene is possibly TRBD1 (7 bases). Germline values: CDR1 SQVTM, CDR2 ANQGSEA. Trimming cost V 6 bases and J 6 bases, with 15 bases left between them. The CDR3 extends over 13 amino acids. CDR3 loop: CSVGGQRGNEQFF. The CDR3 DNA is TGCAGCGTGGGGGGACAGAGGGGCAATGAGCAGTTCTTC.

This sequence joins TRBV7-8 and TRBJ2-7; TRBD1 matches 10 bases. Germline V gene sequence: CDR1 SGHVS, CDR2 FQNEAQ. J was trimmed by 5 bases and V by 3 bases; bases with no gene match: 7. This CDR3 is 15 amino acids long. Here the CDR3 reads CASSFQSGTGDEQYF. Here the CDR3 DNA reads TGTGCCAGCAGCTTCCAATCCGGGACAGGGGACGAGCAGTACTTC.

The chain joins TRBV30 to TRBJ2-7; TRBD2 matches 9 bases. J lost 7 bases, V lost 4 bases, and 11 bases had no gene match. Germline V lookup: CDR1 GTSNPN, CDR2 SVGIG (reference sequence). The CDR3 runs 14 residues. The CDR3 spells CAWTGSGGAGEQYF. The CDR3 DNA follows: TGTGCCTGGACCGGTAGCGGGGGTGCGGGTGAGCAGTACTTC.

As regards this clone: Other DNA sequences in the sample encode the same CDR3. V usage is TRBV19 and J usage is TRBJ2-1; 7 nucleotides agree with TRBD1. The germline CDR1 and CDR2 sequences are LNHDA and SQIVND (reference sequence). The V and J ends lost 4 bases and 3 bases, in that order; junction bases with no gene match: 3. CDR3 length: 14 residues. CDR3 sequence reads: CASSKGGDYNEQFF. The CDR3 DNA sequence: TGTGCCAGTAGTAAAGGGGGCGACTACAATGAGCAGTTCTTC. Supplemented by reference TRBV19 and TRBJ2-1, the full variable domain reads DGGITQSPKYLFRKEGQNVTLSCEQNLNHDAMYWYRQDPGQGLRLIYYSQIVNDFQKGDIAEGYSVSREKKESFPLTVTSAQKNPTAFYLCASSKGGDYNEQFFGPGTRLTVL.

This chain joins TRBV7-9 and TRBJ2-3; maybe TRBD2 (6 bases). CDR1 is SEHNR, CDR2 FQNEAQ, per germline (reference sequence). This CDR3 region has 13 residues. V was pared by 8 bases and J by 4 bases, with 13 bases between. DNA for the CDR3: TGTGCCAGCCTCCTGGAGGGTGCAGATACGCAGTATTTT. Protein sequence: CASLLEGADTQYF.

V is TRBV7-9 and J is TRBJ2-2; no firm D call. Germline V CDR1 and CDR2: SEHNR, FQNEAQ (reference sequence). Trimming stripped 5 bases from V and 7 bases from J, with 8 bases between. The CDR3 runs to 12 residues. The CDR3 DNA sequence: TGTGCCAGCAGCCTAGTCAGCGGGGAGCTGTTTTTT. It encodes CASSLVSGELFF.

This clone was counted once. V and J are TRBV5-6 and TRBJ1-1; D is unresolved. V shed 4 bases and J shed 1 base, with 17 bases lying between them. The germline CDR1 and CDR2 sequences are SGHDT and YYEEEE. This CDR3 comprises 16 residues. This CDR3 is CASSERPQHWNTEAFF. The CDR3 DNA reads TGTGCCAGCAGCGAAAGGCCGCAGCATTGGAACACTGAAGCTTTCTTT.

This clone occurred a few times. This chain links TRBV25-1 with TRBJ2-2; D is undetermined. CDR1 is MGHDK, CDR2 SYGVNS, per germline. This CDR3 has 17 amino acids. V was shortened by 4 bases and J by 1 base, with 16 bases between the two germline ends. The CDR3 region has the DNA TGTGCCAGCAGTGGATACGCGTGGTTGATGAACACCGGGGAGCTGTTTTTT. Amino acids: CASSGYAWLMNTGELFF.